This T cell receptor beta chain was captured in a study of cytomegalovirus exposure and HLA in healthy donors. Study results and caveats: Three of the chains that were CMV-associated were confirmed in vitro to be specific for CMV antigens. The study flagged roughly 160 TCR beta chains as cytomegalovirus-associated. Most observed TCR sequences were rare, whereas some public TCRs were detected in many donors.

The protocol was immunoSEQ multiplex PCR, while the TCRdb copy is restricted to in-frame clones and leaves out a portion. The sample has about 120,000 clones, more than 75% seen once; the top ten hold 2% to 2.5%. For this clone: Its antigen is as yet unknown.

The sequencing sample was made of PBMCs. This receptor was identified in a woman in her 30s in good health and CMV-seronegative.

The DNA of the CDR3 is TGTGCCAGTAGTATAGGGGGTGCGGGGACGGACGAGCAGTACTTC. Amino acid sequence: CASSIGGAGTDEQYF. V gene TRBV19 combines with J gene TRBJ2-7; tentative D call: TRBD2 (6 bases). The CDR3 extends over 15 amino acids. The V gene lost 1 base and the J gene lost 5 bases, with 15 bases spanning the gap. From germline, CDR1 is LNHDA and CDR2 SQIVND (reference sequence).